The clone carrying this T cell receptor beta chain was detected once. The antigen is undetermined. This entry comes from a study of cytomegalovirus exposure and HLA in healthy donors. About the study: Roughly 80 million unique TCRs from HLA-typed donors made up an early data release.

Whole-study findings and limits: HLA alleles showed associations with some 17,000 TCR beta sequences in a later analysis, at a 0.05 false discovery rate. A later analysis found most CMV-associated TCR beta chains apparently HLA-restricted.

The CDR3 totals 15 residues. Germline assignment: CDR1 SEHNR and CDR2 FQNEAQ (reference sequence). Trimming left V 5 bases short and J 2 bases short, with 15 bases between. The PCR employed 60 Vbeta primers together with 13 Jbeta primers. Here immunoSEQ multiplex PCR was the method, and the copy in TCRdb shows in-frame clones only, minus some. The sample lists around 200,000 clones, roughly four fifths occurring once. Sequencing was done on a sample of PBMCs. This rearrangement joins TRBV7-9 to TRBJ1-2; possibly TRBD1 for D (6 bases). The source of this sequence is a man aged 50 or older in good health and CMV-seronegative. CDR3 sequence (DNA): TGTGCCAGCAGCGCGTCCACCGACAGGAACTATGGCTACACCTTC. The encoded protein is CASSASTDRNYGYTF.